This T cell receptor (beta chain) was captured by sequencing in a study of graft-versus-host responses after intestinal transplantation. Across the study: Transplant recipients had multivisceral, liver-intestinal, or isolated intestinal grafts. Recipients uniformly received anti-thymocyte globulin induction, followed by tacrolimus and steroids for 3 to 4 years.

TCRdb keeps only in-frame clones here, not all; method: immunoSEQ multiplex PCR. The sample lists under 30,000 clones; just under 95% were seen once. This clone was found once. Its antigen is not identified. The CDR3 has 17 residues. With V trimmed by 0 bases and J by 2 bases, 3 bases remained unmatched. Germline assignment: CDR1 MGHRA and CDR2 YSYEKL. Study observations and caveats: There was an association between peak levels of circulating GvH clones and early post-transplant HvG declines.

The chain employs TRBV4-1 and TRBJ2-3; 12 nucleotides match TRBD2. The clonotype was recovered from a human patient who received an intestinal transplant, so some T cells may come from the graft donor. The material sequenced was PBMCs, taken more than 29 days after intestinal transplant. The CDR3 sequence is CASSQDSSGRATDTQYF. The CDR3 coding sequence is TGCGCCAGCAGCCAAGATTCTAGCGGGAGGGCCACAGATACGCAGTATTTT.